A single sample gave rise to the 27 T cell receptor beta chains below, sequenced in a study of CD8 T cells in ankylosing spondylitis (dated by TCRdb to about 2017). The library was built by means of 5' RACE. Instrument used: Illumina HiSeq 2500. Using fastp at Q25 and MiXCR, TCRdb reprocessed the public reads and kept productive beta chains. Every distinct CDR3 protein forms one entry, paired with its most common genes and DNA. The sample data list a few hundred thousand distinct CDR3 sequences, and more than 20% of these were observed just once. Roughly 0.6% of the sample is held by the ten biggest clonotypes. Sequencing was done on a sample of blood, either unsorted or a sorted T cell fraction (not recorded which). These receptors all come from a male donor with ankylosing spondylitis or in good health (not recorded which).

This clonotype was seen at least ten times. The rearrangement joins TRBV4-2 to TRBJ1-1, with 8 bases identical to TRBD1. The CDR3 spans 16 residues. The junction had 10 bases not matched to a gene; V was cut back by 2 bases and J by 5 bases. Germline V gene sequence: CDR1 LGHNA, CDR2 YNFKEQ. The CDR3 is CASSQLGTGQKTEAFF. CDR3 DNA sequence: TGTGCCAGCAGCCAACTCGGGACAGGACAAAAGACTGAAGCTTTCTTT.

This clonotype was observed many times. V usage is TRBV12-3 or TRBV12-4 and J usage is TRBJ2-3; TRBD2 matches at 7 bases. CDR3 length equals 16 residues. The V and J ends lost 6 bases and 6 bases, in that order; junction bases with no gene match: 15. The CDR3 DNA sequence: TGTGCCAGCAGCGTTAGGGCCCCGGGGGGACTGGATACGCAGTATTTT. It yields the protein CASSVRAPGGLDTQYF.

The sample holds a few counts of this clonotype. The rearrangement joins TRBV6-6 to TRBJ2-5; 9 bases match TRBD2. The CDR3 consists of 15 residues. The V and J ends lost 0 bases and 6 bases, in that order; junction bases with no gene match: 5. CDR1 and CDR2 from the germline V gene are MNHNY and SVGAGI (reference sequence). The CDR3 bases are TGTGCCAGCAGTTACTCGATGCGGGGGGGAAAGACCCAGTACTTC. It yields the protein CASSYSMRGGKTQYF.

The chain links TRBV10-2 to TRBJ2-1; TRBD2 agrees at 7 bases. The germline CDR1 and CDR2 sequences are WSHSY and SAAADI. The CDR3 has 13 amino acids. J gave up 8 bases and V 5 bases, and 6 bases lay outside the gene matches. The CDR3 nucleotides are TGCGCCAGCAGTTTTTCCCGGGGGGATGAGCAGTTCTTC. Its protein is CASSFSRGDEQFF.

This clonotype has more than one count but fewer than ten. The rearrangement links TRBV20-1 to TRBJ2-3; either TRBD1 or TRBD2 may supply D (5 bases each). The CDR3 is 13 amino acids. The V end lost 1 base, the J end lost 7 bases, and 12 bases lay between the germline ends. Germline loops: CDR1 DFQATT, CDR2 SNEGSKA (reference sequence). CDR3 loop: CSARVGTSNTQYF. The CDR3 bases are TGCAGTGCTAGAGTAGGGACGTCAAATACGCAGTATTTT.

The rearrangement joins TRBV10-3 to TRBJ2-2, with TRBD1 as a possible D gene (6 bases). CDR3 length: 13 residues. The V end was cut by 8 bases, the J end by 3 bases, with 10 bases between. CDR1 ENHRY and CDR2 SYGVKD come from the germline V gene. CDR3 loop: CAIGGGDTGELFF. CDR3 in DNA: TGTGCCATCGGTGGGGGCGACACCGGGGAGCTGTTTTTT.

This clonotype was seen ten or more times. The rearrangement joins TRBV20-1 to TRBJ2-5, with D perhaps given as TRBD1 or TRBD2 (5 bases each). Germline values: CDR1 DFQATT, CDR2 SNEGSKA (reference sequence). The germline V and J ends were trimmed by 3 bases and 5 bases, with 7 bases remaining between them. The CDR3 has 11 residues. The CDR3 DNA is TGCAGTGCTAGGGGGACGGAGACCCAGTACTTC. Its translation: CSARGTETQYF.

The sample holds many counts of this clonotype. This chain links TRBV29-1 with TRBJ2-3; D gene unclear. This CDR3 is 13 amino acids long. V was pared by 6 bases and J by 2 bases, with 12 bases between. From germline, CDR1 is SQVTM and CDR2 ANQGSEA. CDR3 amino acids: CSVSGRNTDTQYF. CDR3 nucleotides: TGCAGCGTCTCCGGAAGGAACACAGATACGCAGTATTTT.

This clonotype was picked up a small number of times. This chain joins TRBV20-1 and TRBJ1-6; a weak D match, TRBD1 (5 bases). Germline CDR1 reads DFQATT; CDR2 reads SNEGSKA (reference sequence). With 6 bases removed from V and 2 bases from J, the gap between germline ends came to 11 bases. CDR3 length: 14 amino acids. CDR3 amino acids: CSAPRDPYNSPLHF. The CDR3 DNA sequence: TGCAGTGCCCCCCGGGACCCCTATAATTCACCCCTCCACTTT.

This clonotype was counted ten times or more. The V and J genes are TRBV6-1 and TRBJ2-1; tentatively, D is TRBD1 or TRBD2 (5 bases each). This CDR3 contains 13 residues. Germline loops: CDR1 MNHNS, CDR2 SASEGT. V was shortened by 6 bases and J by 6 bases, with 12 bases between the two germline ends. Written as DNA, the CDR3 is TGTGCCAGCAGGGGGGACGGTCTCAATGAGCAGTTCTTC. It codes for CASRGDGLNEQFF.

V is TRBV29-1 and J is TRBJ1-1, with TRBD1 matching over 7 bases. V dropped 0 bases and J dropped 6; count of bases not matched to a gene: 7. The CDR3 is made up of 14 amino acids. Germline loops: CDR1 SQVTM, CDR2 ANQGSEA. The CDR3 reads CSVEDPGGSAEAFF. The CDR3 DNA reads TGCAGCGTTGAAGACCCAGGGGGTAGTGCTGAAGCTTTCTTT.

In this sample, this clonotype turned up once. The chain joins TRBV10-3 to TRBJ2-3, with TRBD2 matching over 8 bases. Germline CDR1 and CDR2: ENHRY and SYGVKD. CDR3 length: 15 amino acids. Losses at the gene ends were 3 bases for V and 2 bases for J; bases not matched to a gene: 4. CDR3 nucleotides: TGTGCCATCAGTGAAGCGGGGGACTCCACAGATACGCAGTATTTT. Encoded protein: CAISEAGDSTDTQYF.

This clonotype was seen many times. CDR3 DNA sequence: TGTGCCAGCGGAAGGAACACAGATACGCAGTATTTT. Translated: CASGRNTDTQYF. The rearrangement uses TRBV12-3 or TRBV12-4 and TRBJ2-3; D gene unclear. The CDR3 has 12 residues. With 8 bases removed from V and 2 bases from J, the gap between germline ends came to 8 bases.

This clonotype was picked up a small number of times. The chain carries TRBV18 and TRBJ2-5; the D gene is possibly TRBD1 (7 bases). Germline CDR1 and CDR2: KGHSH and LQKENI. The CDR3 runs 13 residues. Trimming cost V 6 bases and J 5 bases, with 13 bases left between them. CDR3: CASSAGTVETQYF. In DNA, the CDR3 is TGTGCCAGCTCTGCGGGGACAGTGGAGACCCAGTACTTC.

This clonotype was recorded a few times. CDR3 nucleotide sequence: TGCAGTGCTAGAACCCCACCGGCCGGAGCTTTCTTT. This translates into CSARTPPAGAFF. The chain carries TRBV20-1 and TRBJ1-1, with D unresolved. The CDR3 sequence is 12 residues long. V lost 2 bases to trimming and J lost 10 bases, with 14 bases between them. The germline V gene has CDR1 DFQATT and CDR2 SNEGSKA (reference sequence).

This clonotype turned up a few times. The genes are TRBV10-1 and TRBJ2-3; the D call may be TRBD1 or TRBD2 (5 bases each). Germline CDR1 reads WNHNN; CDR2 reads SYGVQD (reference sequence). The CDR3 is made up of 13 amino acids. V gave up 8 bases and J gave up 0 bases, with 9 bases separating them. Here the CDR3 DNA reads TGCGCCAGCCCGGGGACCAGCACAGATACGCAGTATTTT. Protein product: CASPGTSTDTQYF.

This clonotype was counted at least ten times. The chain links TRBV20-1 to TRBJ2-3, with D possibly TRBD2 on 6 matching bases. Trimming took 7 bases from V and 1 from J, leaving 18 bases between them. Germline loops: CDR1 DFQATT, CDR2 SNEGSKA (reference sequence). There are 15 residues in the CDR3. In DNA form, the CDR3 reads TGCAGTGTCTCGACTAGTTCCTTAGGCACAGATACGCAGTATTTT. As protein: CSVSTSSLGTDTQYF.

The chain has TRBV15 and TRBJ2-5, with unresolved D. Germline assignment: CDR1 LNHNV and CDR2 YYDKDF (reference sequence). V lost 1 base to trimming and J lost 1 base, with 13 bases between them. The CDR3 is made up of 16 amino acids. CDR3 coding DNA: TGTGCCACCAGCAGAGCCCCGACGGACCTCCAAGAGACCCAGTACTTC. Amino acid sequence: CATSRAPTDLQETQYF.

The chain combines TRBV29-1 with TRBJ2-5; 7 nucleotides line up with TRBD1. Germline V CDR1 and CDR2: SQVTM, ANQGSEA. The CDR3 spans 13 residues. V lost 8 bases to trimming and J lost 1 base; unmatched junction nucleotides: 7. CDR3 sequence reads: CSTPGDSQETQYF. In DNA form, the CDR3 reads TGCAGCACCCCAGGGGACAGCCAAGAGACCCAGTACTTC.

This clonotype was counted between two and nine times. The chain recombines TRBV6-1 with TRBJ2-7; weak D call: TRBD2 (5 bases). CDR1 is MNHNS and CDR2 is SASEGT in the germline V gene. Trimming removed 8 bases at V and 5 bases at J, with 16 bases between. This CDR3 spans 13 amino acids. This CDR3 reads CASLAIVGDEQYF. The CDR3 DNA reads as TGTGCCAGCTTAGCAATAGTCGGGGACGAGCAGTACTTC.

This clonotype was detected ten times or more. The genes are TRBV11-2 and TRBJ1-5; D not certain. Trimming stripped 2 bases from V and 2 bases from J, with 10 bases between. CDR3 size: 15 residues. Per germline, CDR1 SGHAT and CDR2 FQNNGV. The CDR3 DNA is TGTGCCAGCAGCTTATCAGGATATGGCAATCAGCCCCAGCATTTT. This encodes CASSLSGYGNQPQHF.

The V and J genes are TRBV20-1 and TRBJ1-6, with 10 bases that match TRBD1. J gave up 5 bases and V 2 bases, and 3 bases lay outside the gene matches. Germline lookup yields CDR1 DFQATT and CDR2 SNEGSKA (reference sequence). The CDR3 sequence is 15 residues long. CDR3 region: CSARQDRGDNSPLHF. The CDR3 nucleotides read TGCAGTGCTAGACAGGACAGGGGGGATAATTCACCCCTCCACTTT.

The rearrangement links TRBV3-1 to TRBJ2-1; no reliable D call. The CDR3 loop spans 15 amino acids. The V end lost 0 bases, the J end lost 3 bases, and 9 bases lay between the germline ends. The germline CDR1 and CDR2 sequences are LGHDT and YNNKEL (reference sequence). The CDR3 loop reads CASSQDPLGYNEQFF. CDR3 DNA sequence: TGTGCCAGCAGCCAAGACCCGCTGGGCTACAATGAGCAGTTCTTC.

The V and J genes are TRBV12-3 or TRBV12-4 and TRBJ2-7, with 8 bases identical to TRBD2. The trim removed 4 bases at V and 5 bases at J, leaving 10 bases unmatched. The CDR3 consists of 15 residues. In DNA, the CDR3 is TGTGCCAGCAGTTATCAACTGGGCGGGGGGAACGAGCAGTACTTC. Protein product: CASSYQLGGGNEQYF.

This clonotype came up many times. This chain joins TRBV24-1 and TRBJ2-6; D perhaps matches TRBD1 (6 bases). Germline V gives CDR1 KGHDR, CDR2 SFDVKD. The CDR3 has 15 residues. V dropped 3 bases and J dropped 2 bases, with 7 bases sitting between them. The CDR3 coding sequence is TGTGCCACCAGTGATAACAGGGCTGGGGCCAACGTCCTGACTTTC. As protein: CATSDNRAGANVLTF.

The rearrangement links TRBV20-1 to TRBJ2-5; D remains unclear. CDR3 length equals 14 residues. The germline CDR1 and CDR2 sequences are DFQATT and SNEGSKA (reference sequence). Trimming pared 5 bases from V and 1 base from J, leaving 14 bases between. The CDR3 loop is CSAWAPPGQETQYF. In DNA, the CDR3 is TGCAGTGCTTGGGCCCCCCCCGGCCAAGAGACCCAGTACTTC.

This chain uses TRBV6-1 with TRBJ2-3; D gene uncertain. V was clipped by 4 bases and J by 2 bases, with 13 bases between them. CDR1 MNHNS and CDR2 SASEGT come from the germline V gene. The CDR3 spans 15 residues. The CDR3 spells CASSGSTGYTDTQYF. The CDR3 DNA reads as TGTGCCAGCAGTGGGTCGACGGGCTACACAGATACGCAGTATTTT.